The present entry profiles one T cell receptor (beta chain) with its context. The germline gives CDR1 SGHRS, CDR2 YFSETQ. The CDR3 spans 18 residues. V was clipped by 0 bases and J by 6 bases, with 25 bases between them. 13 Jbeta primers and 60 Vbeta primers were used for the PCR. This table comes from immunoSEQ multiplex PCR, and its TCRdb copy is limited to in-frame clones, with some not included. This sample has approximately 160,000 clones, with around 75% found just once. The data originate from a study of cytomegalovirus exposure and HLA in healthy donors. Sequenced material: PBMCs. The chain employs TRBV5-1 and TRBJ2-7; D is ambiguous. The TCR was taken from a human donor in good health. The CDR3 nucleotides read TGCGCCAGCAGCTTGGGGTCGAAATCTAGTGGGTTAGATTCCGAGCAGTACTTC. It encodes CASSLGSKSSGLDSEQYF.